This paragraph covers one TCR beta chain sequence. Based on frequency, this clonotype is considered hyperexpanded (1% or more); no count was recorded. This receptor's antigen is unknown. TRB amplification used about 250 ng of peripheral blood genomic DNA, some 38,000 genome equivalents, per sample. These data come from a study of T cell clusters in autoimmune cytopenias (dated 2019 in TCRdb). At the level of the whole study: Of the approximately 43 healthy donor controls, some 20 were female, and the group had a mean age of roughly 50 years and a median age of roughly 59 years. TRB sequencing reached a median depth of roughly 50,000 reads per sample and yielded a median of approximately 2,400 distinct TRB clonotypes per sample. TRB and IGH repertoires from peripheral blood were sequenced in autoimmune cytopenia patients at active disease and during treatment follow-up, with healthy, CLL and autoimmune hepatitis controls included alongside. The goal of the study was to determine whether autoimmune cytopenia patients have a disease-specific immune repertoire signature that could serve as a blood-based biomarker. For primary cytopenia, the controls were 25 age-matched healthy donors, and for secondary cytopenia, the controls were 14 age-matched CLL patients. The comparison group for autoimmune hepatitis repertoires was under 30 healthy donors matched for age and sex. Overall study outcomes, separate from this receptor: TRB repertoire shifts, with less even repertoires in secondary cytopenia and CLL, mostly reflected lymphoma bias rather than autoimmunity. Almost three-fold more exclusive TRB clusters were observed in healthy donors than in active autoimmune hepatitis patients, consistent with an autoimmunity-wide signature. The cluster-lack signature was not seen for secondary cytopenia versus CLL, apparently masked by the dominant lymphoma-associated repertoire. The T cell clusters were defined in silico only, and their functional role remained to be validated experimentally. A lack of physiological T cell clusters in primary autoimmune cytopenia patients was suggested by GLIPH, as 51 clusters were found to be exclusive to healthy donors versus 15 to 20 exclusive to patients.

TRB rearrangements were amplified by multiplex PCR following a touch-down protocol, with the TRB-A and TRB-B primer pools mixed in one tube. Illumina adapters and sample indices were attached to the amplicons through two consecutive PCR reactions using Phusion HS II polymerase. The amplicons were purified from gel with the NucleoSpin Gel and PCR Clean-up kit, after which the amplicons were quantified by Qubit and checked for quality on an Agilent 2100 Bioanalyzer. Sequencing of the libraries was performed on an Illumina MiSeq with 600-cycle, single-indexed, paired-end runs. Concerning the study's data processing: MiXCR version 2.1.12, together with the default MiXCR reference library, was used to align and assemble the TRB reads. A clone was defined by each unique CDR3 nucleotide sequence, and the analysis included only productive sequences supported by at least two reads. To assess repertoire diversity, an R script computed alpha-parameterized diversity profiles (alpha 0 to 5), which included the Shannon (alpha 1) and Simpson (alpha 2) indices. The tcR package was used to compute combinatorial TRB VJ usage, and cohorts were compared on this usage by principal component analysis with ade4. GLIPH was used to cluster TCRbeta CDR3s in pairs of cohorts matched for age and read depth, and a Wilcoxon test was used to compare cluster frequencies. Following TCRdb reprocessing, every CDR3 protein sequence forms one entry, and DNA is not provided. What appears here as the V and J calls and clone size reflects TCRdb's work, not the paper's. The sample's own table lists around 5,000 distinct CDR3 sequences. The top ten clonotypes cover around half of the sample.

The germline V gene provides CDR1 SQVTM and CDR2 ANQGSEA. The CDR3 spans 13 residues, from the cysteine through the phenylalanine. No DNA is recorded. This same sample was also part of a study on T cell repertoires in aging, cancer and after chemotherapy. That second report states: Donors were distributed across six age groups ranging from 30 or younger to 70 or older, with at least three individuals included per group. Control TCR repertoires from healthy donors were recorded over several months to years, and clear clonal overlap was observed across re-sampling. Around 10 million TCR reads were contained in the full dataset. Untreated patients with hematological or solid cancers showed significantly lower blood TCR diversity and higher clonality than age-matched healthy donors. In healthy donors, the decline in TCR diversity with age was mainly explained by loss of richness, whereas in cancer patients loss of evenness was also found to contribute. In both cancer cohorts, the median generation probability rose over the chemotherapy interval, which suggests that the repertoire was reconstituted through rebound thymic output. According to the authors, the repertoire data do not permit conclusions about immunological memory after chemotherapy. Peripheral blood TCR beta repertoires from healthy donors and cancer patients were profiled to examine immunoaging and T cell reconstitution after chemotherapy. Alongside fewer than 100 healthy donors serving as a reference group, the cohort included 218 cancer patients, of whom roughly 91 had hematological cancers and fewer than 130 had solid cancers. Processing of the TRB sequences was carried out with MiXCR versions 2.12 and 3.0.5. Shannon diversity, evenness, clonality (one minus evenness), and alpha-parameterized diversity profiles from alpha 0 to 5 were included as repertoire metrics. The IGoR algorithm was used to calculate generation probabilities of clones in the paired pre- and post-chemotherapy samples.

Sequencing input: peripheral blood. This clonotype was obtained from a human donor in good health. The chain was built from TRBV29-1 and TRBJ2-1; TCRdb designates TRBD2, a call that cannot be tested without DNA. The CDR3 protein is CSAPVAIGNEQFF.